This T cell receptor beta chain comes out of a study of T cell repertoires in aging, cancer and after chemotherapy. This clonotype is judged medium-sized (0.01 to 0.1%). Its antigen is as yet unknown. Study-level findings and limits: Healthy donors lost TCR diversity with age mainly through richness, cancer patients through richness and evenness.

V shed 5 bases and J 3 bases; nucleotides not matched to a gene: 6. This CDR3 is 15 amino acids long. Germline values: CDR1 MNHEY, CDR2 SVGAGI. The template was genomic DNA from peripheral blood, not RNA. Rearranged V-D-J TRB sequences were amplified with a mixed TRB-A/B primer pool. Each CDR3 protein is one row after TCRdb ran MiXCR on the multiplex PCR reads. The sample holds 9,500 to 11,000 distinct CDR3 sequences, about 42% seen once. The chain joins TRBV6-5 to TRBJ1-2; 10 bases map to TRBD1. The material sequenced was blood. The sequence was obtained from a human donor in good health. CDR3 protein: CASSDVGQGDYGYTF. CDR3 nucleotides: TGTGCCAGCAGTGACGTTGGACAGGGGGACTATGGCTACACCTTC.